One T cell receptor beta chain is described in this entry. Its matching antigen is unknown. This record comes from a study of radiotherapy plus CTLA-4 blockade in lung cancer. Study-wide context: Patients showed objective responses in approximately 17% of cases and disease control in less than 35%. Study findings and constraints: Dynamics of early blood T cell clones, together with interferon-beta, were reportedly the best predictors of response.

V was clipped by 4 bases and J by 0 bases, with 11 bases between them. CDR3 length equals 15 residues. CDR1 is SGHDT and CDR2 is YYEEEE in the germline V gene. Data came from immunoSEQ multiplex PCR; TCRdb stores just in-frame clones and leaves some out. The sample includes 81,000 or so clones, around nine tenths seen only once; the top ten take less than 0.9%. Sequences were derived from peripheral blood, sampled from a patient treated with radiotherapy plus ipilimumab. This receptor was taken from a human donor with non-small cell lung cancer who had stable disease on radiotherapy plus ipilimumab. V and J are TRBV5-6 and TRBJ1-5; D unclear. CDR3 protein: CASSKEGSSNQPQHF. The CDR3 region has the DNA TGTGCCAGCAGCAAAGAGGGTTCTAGCAATCAGCCCCAGCATTTT.